Below are 9 T cell receptor beta chains sequenced from a single sample in a study of blood T cell repertoires in COVID-19. This table comes from immunoSEQ multiplex PCR, and its TCRdb copy is limited to in-frame clones, with some not included. The sample shows 150,000 to 200,000 clones, 84% of them seen only once. Source material: PBMCs or T cells enriched from blood (not recorded which). These TCRs come from a woman aged 50 to 60 who had recovered from COVID-19.

This clone has at least ten counts. The rearrangement links TRBV4-2 to TRBJ2-3; possible D gene TRBD1, 5 bases. V was pared by 4 bases and J by 5 bases, with 10 bases between. The CDR3 loop spans 13 amino acids. From germline, CDR1 is LGHNA and CDR2 YNFKEQ. The CDR3 sequence: CASSLREGDTQYF. The CDR3 coding sequence is TGTGCCAGCAGCCTCAGGGAAGGAGATACGCAGTATTTT.

The rearrangement links TRBV3-1 (or the pseudogene TRBV3-2) to TRBJ1-2; D gene ambiguous. V dropped 4 bases and J dropped 7 bases, with 25 bases sitting between them. CDR3 length: 17 residues. The germline V gene has CDR1 LGHDT and CDR2 YNNKEL (reference sequence). DNA for the CDR3: TGTGCCAGCAGCCGTTCACCACAGCTAACTAGGTCGCCTGGCTACACCTTC. Its protein is CASSRSPQLTRSPGYTF.

The V call is TRBV19, the J call TRBJ1-5, with D possibly matching TRBD1 (6 bases). V was clipped by 3 bases and J by 4 bases, with 19 bases between them. The CDR3 loop spans 17 amino acids. CDR1 is LNHDA and CDR2 is SQIVND in the germline V gene (reference sequence). CDR3 in DNA: TGTGCCAGTAGTATTGATCTCTTGGCAGGGGTGAATCAGCCCCAGCATTTT. Translated: CASSIDLLAGVNQPQHF.

This chain links TRBV7-3 with TRBJ2-1; 14 bases agree with TRBD2. Germline assignment: CDR1 SGHTA and CDR2 FQGTGA. The V gene end was trimmed by 3 bases and the J gene end by 4 bases; junction bases not matched to a gene: 2. This CDR3 region has 16 residues. In DNA form, the CDR3 reads TGTGCCAGCAGCTTCGGGACTAGCGGGAGTTACAATGAGCAGTTCTTC. It codes for CASSFGTSGSYNEQFF.

The rearrangement joins TRBV19 to TRBJ1-4; TRBD1 aligns across 7 bases. The germline gives CDR1 LNHDA, CDR2 SQIVND (reference sequence). CDR3 size: 15 residues. V dropped 1 base and J dropped 6; count of bases not matched to a gene: 5. The CDR3 sequence: CASSIGRRGYEKLFF. In DNA, the CDR3 is TGTGCCAGTAGTATAGGCCGCAGGGGGTATGAAAAACTGTTTTTT.

V is TRBV20-1 and J is TRBJ1-1, with TRBD1 as a possible D gene (6 bases). CDR1 and CDR2 (germline): DFQATT, SNEGSKA (reference sequence). Trimming left V 3 bases short and J 5 bases short, with 13 bases between. This CDR3 is built from 13 residues. CDR3 sequence reads: CSASPRGGTEAFF. The CDR3 nucleotides are TGCAGTGCTAGTCCCAGGGGTGGAACTGAAGCTTTCTTT.

The gene calls are TRBV19 and TRBJ1-1; no clear D gene. The germline gives CDR1 LNHDA, CDR2 SQIVND (reference sequence). The CDR3 is 13 amino acids. The V and J ends lost 3 bases and 0 bases respectively, with 5 bases between them. The CDR3 region has the DNA TGTGCCAGTAGTATGCGGATGAACACTGAAGCTTTCTTT. This sequence encodes CASSMRMNTEAFF. The full variable domain, rest sourced from reference TRBV19 and TRBJ1-1, is DGGITQSPKYLFRKEGQNVTLSCEQNLNHDAMYWYRQDPGQGLRLIYYSQIVNDFQKGDIAEGYSVSREKKESFPLTVTSAQKNPTAFYLCASSMRMNTEAFFGQGTRLTVV.

This chain joins TRBV11-1 and TRBJ2-1; weak D call: TRBD2 (5 bases). The germline gives CDR1 SGHAT, CDR2 FQDESV (reference sequence). The CDR3 extends over 13 amino acids. V was cut by 0 bases and J by 9 bases, with 9 bases left in between. The CDR3 DNA reads as TGTGCCAGCAGCTTAGCGATGGGAGTTGAGCAGTTCTTC. Amino acid sequence: CASSLAMGVEQFF.

This sequence joins TRBV19 and TRBJ1-1, with 8 bases matching TRBD1. Germline V lookup: CDR1 LNHDA, CDR2 SQIVND (reference sequence). Trimming took 4 bases from V and 5 from J; bases not matched to a gene: 3. The CDR3 length is 13 residues. CDR3 residues: CASSNRGSTEAFF. CDR3 nucleotides: TGTGCCAGTAGTAACAGGGGGTCGACTGAAGCTTTCTTT.